The 4 T cell receptor beta chains presented below share a single source sample, sequenced in a study of cytomegalovirus exposure and HLA in healthy donors. The PCR was carried out with 60 Vbeta primers and 13 Jbeta primers. Profiling relied on immunoSEQ multiplex PCR, and the TCRdb table lists in-frame clones only, not all of them. The sample comprises 95,000 to 100,000 clones, around 77% of which are singletons, and roughly 3% rests with the top ten. Sequencing input: PBMCs. These receptors came from a man aged 40-50 years in good health and CMV-seronegative.

The V call is TRBV10-2, the J call TRBJ2-3; D might be TRBD2 (5 bases). This CDR3 is 14 amino acids long. The V end lost 4 bases, the J end lost 2 bases, and 10 bases lay between the germline ends. Germline lookup yields CDR1 WSHSY and CDR2 SAAADI. CDR3 loop: CASSVSGPTDTQYF. CDR3 nucleotides: TGCGCCAGCAGTGTAAGCGGCCCCACAGATACGCAGTATTTT.

This chain links TRBV9 with TRBJ1-2; 9 positions agree with TRBD1. In germline, CDR1 is SGDLS, CDR2 YYNGEE. This CDR3 spans 14 amino acids. Trimming at V came to 4 bases and at J to 8 bases, leaving 9 bases not matched to a gene. The CDR3 sequence: CASSSPGTGHGYTF. CDR3 coding DNA: TGTGCCAGCAGCTCCCCCGGGACAGGGCACGGCTACACCTTC.

The chain couples TRBV11-2 to TRBJ2-5, with 7 bases aligning to TRBD1. Germline trimming cut 5 bases from V and 5 bases from J; bases unmatched to any gene: 8. CDR1 is SGHAT and CDR2 is FQNNGV in the germline V gene. The CDR3 covers 14 residues. The CDR3, as DNA: TGTGCCAGCAGCCCGACAGGGTCGAAGGAGACCCAGTACTTC. Protein: CASSPTGSKETQYF.

In this sample, this clone is medium-sized. The rearrangement uses TRBV7-6 and TRBJ1-6; TRBD1 matches 7 bases. From germline, CDR1 is SGHVS and CDR2 FNYEAQ. V trimming: 5 bases; J trimming: 7 bases; junction bases outside the gene matches: 5. The CDR3 has 14 residues. The CDR3: CASSPGQRNSPLHF. The CDR3, as DNA: TGTGCCAGCAGCCCGGGACAGAGGAATTCACCCCTCCACTTT.